This record looks at one TCR beta chain sequence and its context. Study processing details: Estimation of nucleated cell counts relied on the amplification of reference gene primers. The repertoire was sequenced with immunoSEQ multiplex PCR; TCRdb's copy has only in-frame clones and lacks some. The V and J calls and clone size are taken from that table; D and trimming were inferred from the DNA. The table lists around 63,000 clones, about 84% of them singletons. This entry comes from a study of blood T cell repertoires in COVID-19. Study in general: From T cells, B-cell-depleted T cells, or PBMCs came the material, which was cDNA or gDNA.

V was shortened by 0 bases and J by 5 bases, with 16 bases between the two germline ends. This CDR3 has 16 residues. Per germline, CDR1 MGHRA and CDR2 YSYEKL. The TCR sequence derives from a man in his 60s with acute or convalescent COVID-19. Sequenced input: peripheral blood. The J gene is TRBJ1-1, the V gene TRBV4-1; D remains unclear. The CDR3 here is CASSQESSPRRTEAFF. Here the CDR3 DNA reads TGCGCCAGCAGCCAAGAATCCAGCCCTAGAAGGACTGAAGCTTTCTTT.